The clone carrying this TCR beta chain came up a few times. Its target is unknown. The TCR beta cDNA libraries contained unique molecular identifiers. Each batch of roughly 1 to 11 million T cells produced hundreds of thousands of cDNA molecules. TCRdb processed the PCR reads anew with MiXCR; each CDR3 protein has one entry. The data show hundreds of thousands of distinct CDR3 sequences, 30% seen once. The data originate from a study of post-analysis software for immune sequencing data. Study conclusions and caveats: Relative to controls, patients with multiple sclerosis showed significantly lower normalized Chao1 diversity. In patients, about five TRBV segments were more frequent than in controls, with TRBV5-6, TRBV5-1 and TRBV20-1 among them. Same-batch preparations were strongly co-clustered by F measure.

The CDR3 runs 14 residues. Germline V gene sequence: CDR1 DFQATT, CDR2 SNEGSKA (reference sequence). V was cut by 0 bases and J by 2 bases, with 10 bases left in between. This sequence originates from a girl aged 10-17 years with multiple sclerosis. The chain uses TRBV20-1 and TRBJ1-2; D is unclear. Sequencing was done on a sample of blood. This chain's CDR3 is CSARDFGINYGYTF. DNA for the CDR3: TGCAGTGCTAGAGATTTCGGCATAAACTATGGCTACACCTTC.